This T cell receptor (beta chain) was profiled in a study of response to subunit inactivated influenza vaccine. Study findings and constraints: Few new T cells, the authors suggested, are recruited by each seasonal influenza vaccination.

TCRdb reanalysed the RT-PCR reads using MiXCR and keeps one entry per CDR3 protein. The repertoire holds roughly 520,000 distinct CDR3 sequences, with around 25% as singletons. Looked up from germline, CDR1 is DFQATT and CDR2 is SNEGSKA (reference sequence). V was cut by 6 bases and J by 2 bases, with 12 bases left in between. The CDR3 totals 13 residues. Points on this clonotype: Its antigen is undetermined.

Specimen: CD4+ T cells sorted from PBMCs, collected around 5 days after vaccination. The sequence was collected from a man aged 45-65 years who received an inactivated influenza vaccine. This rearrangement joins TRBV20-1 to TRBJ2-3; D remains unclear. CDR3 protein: CSAKYLPTDTQYF. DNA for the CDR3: TGCAGTGCCAAATATCTCCCCACAGATACGCAGTATTTT.